The rows below give T cell receptor beta chains drawn from one sample of a study of T cell repertoires in cytomegalovirus infection. TCRdb reanalysed the reads using MiXCR and keeps one entry per CDR3 protein. The table records around 310,000 distinct CDR3 sequences, roughly 15% of them present only once. Specimen: PBMCs. These receptors came from a human donor in good health (CMV status not recorded). Some clones in this sample may be carry-over from other donors' samples. Both conserved end residues are part of each CDR3. The D gene is left open where the match is weak. A row's size may be missing; if present it is once, few, many or a size class.

size: many; J: TRBJ1-3; V: TRBV7-2; D: TRBD1; DNA: TGTGCCAGCAGCACGGGACAGCTCTCTGGAAACACCATATATTTT; CDR3: CASSTGQLSGNTIYF
size: few; J: TRBJ1-2; V: TRBV9; D: -; DNA: TGTGCCAGCAGCGCCTCCGATGGCTACACCTTC; CDR3: CASSASDGYTF
size: many; J: TRBJ1-2; V: TRBV7-2; D: TRBD1; DNA: TGTGCCAGCAGCTTACAGGGGGCTATCTCTAACTATGGCTACACCTTC; CDR3: CASSLQGAISNYGYTF
size: few; J: TRBJ1-5; V: TRBV19; D: -; DNA: TGTGCCAGTAGTATAACAGATAATCAGCCCCAGCATTTT; CDR3: CASSITDNQPQHF
size: few; J: TRBJ2-4; V: TRBV28; D: -; DNA: TGTGCCAGCAGTTATGCCTTCCAAAAAAAGGTCCTAGCCAAAAACATTCAGTACTTC; CDR3: CASSYAFQKKVLAKNIQYF
size: many; J: TRBJ2-2; V: TRBV11-3; D: TRBD1; DNA: TGTGCCAGCAGCCTAGATCAGACAGGGAACGGCGGGGAGCTGTTTTTT; CDR3: CASSLDQTGNGGELFF
size: few; J: TRBJ2-3; V: TRBV12-3/TRBV12-4; D: -; DNA: TGTGCCAGCCTCTACGGGGGTGGCACAGATACGCAGTATTTT; CDR3: CASLYGGGTDTQYF
size: many; J: TRBJ2-1; V: TRBV7-2; D: TRBD2; DNA: TGTGCCAGCAGCTTAGGATTAGCGGGGGGGCCCGGGTTCTTC; CDR3: CASSLGLAGGPGFF
size: -; J: TRBJ2-7; V: TRBV2; D: -; DNA: TGTGCCAGCCTCGACCAGGGAACGTACGAGCAGTACTTC; CDR3: CASLDQGTYEQYF
size: -; J: TRBJ2-7; V: TRBV6-5; D: -; DNA: TGTGCCAGCAGTCTCGTGGAGTGGGGCTACGAGCAGTACTTC; CDR3: CASSLVEWGYEQYF
size: -; J: TRBJ2-7; V: TRBV12-3/TRBV12-4; D: TRBD1; DNA: TGTGCCAGCAGTTTAATCGGACAGGGGTTCCACGAGCAGTACTTC; CDR3: CASSLIGQGFHEQYF
size: -; J: TRBJ1-3; V: TRBV6-1; D: TRBD1; DNA: TGTGCCAGCAGTGAATTTGGACAGGCAACCTCTGGAAACACCATATATTTT; CDR3: CASSEFGQATSGNTIYF
size: few; J: TRBJ2-3; V: TRBV27; D: TRBD2; DNA: TGTGCCAGCGGACCCCGGTGGGGACTAGCGGCCACAGATACGCAGTATTTT; CDR3: CASGPRWGLAATDTQYF
size: many; J: TRBJ2-2; V: TRBV7-2; D: -; DNA: TGTGCCAGCAGCTCCGGTAGTATGGACACCGGGGAGCTGTTTTTT; CDR3: CASSSGSMDTGELFF
size: few; J: TRBJ2-2; V: TRBV5-1; D: TRBD2; DNA: TGCGCCAGCAGCTTTCTTGGCGGGGGGGCCGCCGGGGAGCTGTTTTTT; CDR3: CASSFLGGGAAGELFF